Below, one T cell receptor (beta chain) is given with its context. This clone was found once. No antigen is known for it. No base-level quality is on record; no much larger clone is a single base apart. To prepare the library, the immunoSEQ multiplex PCR assay was applied. TCRdb stores this immuneACCESS table with in-frame sequences only. Part of the clones is absent; in the studies checked, under half of the shortfall reflects unresolved V genes, and no reason is known for the rest. The table for this sample lists under 150,000 clones; 88% of them were counted only once. The ten most abundant clones make up approximately 2.3% of the sample. For CDR1 and CDR2, the germline V gene lists ENHRY and SYGVKD. V is cut back by 6 bases and J by 0 bases, with 5 bases in the junction unmatched. The CDR3 covers 16 residues, taking in both the cysteine and the phenylalanine. The sequence is cut down to CDR3 DNA, 48 bases in frame from base 1.

The sample comes from a study of control samples from healthy donors and cancer patients (dated by TCRdb to between 2020 and 2021). The origin of this receptor is a woman aged 70-85 years in good health. Sequences were obtained from blood. The chain is assembled from TRBV10-3 and TRBJ2-6; 7 junctional bases match TRBD1. The DNA sequence is as follows: TGTGCCATCAGGACAGGGCAAAGCTCTGGGGCCAACGTCCTGACTTTC. It codes for CAIRTGQSSGANVLTF.